This T cell receptor (beta chain) stems from a study of regulatory T cells in long-lasting Graves disease. Trimming pared 3 bases from V and 8 bases from J, leaving 13 bases between. The CDR3 length is 14 residues. Documented time point: newly diagnosed GD, antithyroid drugs for less than 3 months. The TCR library was prepared using RNA isolated from PBMCs. The collection involved drawing roughly 9.1 milliliters of peripheral blood into EDTA tubes. With iRepertoire HTBI primers and Arm-PCR of CDR3 regions, TCR beta libraries were built. TCRdb re-called the multiplex PCR reads with MiXCR, one entry per CDR3 protein. Of about 530,000 distinct CDR3 sequences in the sample, about 16% were seen once. The same sample was also studied in work on T cells in Graves' hyperthyroidism and ophthalmopathy.

The chain carries TRBV12-3 or TRBV12-4 and TRBJ1-4; a weak D match, TRBD1 (5 bases). This receptor was identified in a woman aged 40-60 years with Graves disease. Sequenced material: peripheral blood mononuclear cells (PBMCs), taken at new diagnosis, from a patient treated with antithyroid drugs. The CDR3 DNA sequence: TGTGCCAGCAGTTTTACCCAGGGTCGGGAAAAACTGTTTTTT. Residues: CASSFTQGREKLFF.